This T cell receptor beta chain was sequenced for a study of CD8 T cells in ankylosing spondylitis. Notes on the study in general: Fewer than ten highly homologous variants made up a TCR beta motif that seemed to typify ankylosing spondylitis blood. Researchers reportedly found disease-linked clones significantly enriched in matched ankylosing spondylitis synovial fluid. Relatively scarce in peripheral blood, disease-linked clones were CD8+. A subset of motif variants has previously been described in the synovial fluid and blood of reactive arthritis.

Quantitative molecular-barcoded 5'-RACE generated the TCR beta libraries. TCRdb fed the 5' RACE reads into MiXCR, producing one record per CDR3 protein. The table includes about 540,000 distinct CDR3 sequences, 9.5% to 15% detected once. The V and J ends lost 7 bases and 4 bases, in that order; junction bases with no gene match: 12. CDR3 length: 15 residues. At least ten counts were recorded for this clonotype. Its antigen is unidentified. This chain uses TRBV12-3 or TRBV12-4 with TRBJ1-1; 7 nucleotides match TRBD1. Sample: blood, either unsorted or a sorted T cell fraction (not recorded which). This TCR was recovered from a male donor with ankylosing spondylitis. CDR3 sequence (DNA): TGTGCCAGCATCCAGGGGGGTGGACGTGGCACTGAAGCTTTCTTT. This encodes CASIQGGGRGTEAFF.